This T cell receptor beta chain was retrieved from a study of vaccination effects on CD4 cells after COVID-19. Study as a whole: Following the second dose by a median of 72 days, the post-vaccine samples were obtained.

Viral peptide pool expansion of antigen-specific CD4+ T cells preceded sequencing in the ViraFEST assay. With approximately 9 days of culture completed, CD4+ T cells were isolated. Either the BNT162b2 or mRNA-1273 vaccine was given to participants in two doses. About 2.2 million PBMC per well were cultured with approximately 9.7 IU/ml IL-2 and 7.5 to 10 ug/ml peptides. Only in-frame clones appear in the TCRdb table, and some are missing; sequencing was by immunoSEQ multiplex PCR. Counted here are 30,000 to 40,000 clones, roughly two thirds occurring once; the ten biggest clones make up more than 10%. Trimming removed 2 bases at V and 4 bases at J, with 5 bases between. The CDR3 loop spans 12 amino acids. Germline CDR1 LGHDT, CDR2 YNNKEL (reference sequence). Concerning this clone: Its antigen remains unknown.

Sequenced material: CD4+ T cells from PBMCs cultured with HCoV-229E spike peptides, taken after COVID-19 vaccination. The chain recombines TRBV3-1 (or the pseudogene TRBV3-2) with TRBJ1-2; D gene ambiguous. This clonotype was sampled from a human donor who received a COVID-19 vaccine. The CDR3 region has the DNA TGTGCCAGCAGCCAATCCGGCTATGGCTACACCTTC. It codes for CASSQSGYGYTF.